This entry lists 21 T cell receptor beta chains sequenced from one sample in a study of beta chain features in type 1 diabetes. Sequencing targeted expressed TCRB transcripts, as all isolated RNA had been reverse transcribed. Sequenced by immunoSEQ multiplex PCR; TCRdb stores in-frame clones only, minus some. This table has a few hundred thousand clones, roughly 30% appearing once. The source material was central memory CD4+ T cells from blood. These receptors were obtained from a man aged 25 to 40 in good health.

Only a few counts were recorded for this clone. The rearrangement links TRBV6-1 to TRBJ2-5; D not certain. The CDR3 is 14 residues long. V was cut by 2 bases and J by 1 base, with 8 bases left in between. CDR1 and CDR2 (germline): MNHNS, SASEGT. CDR3 nucleotides: TGTGCCAGCAGTGAAAGCGCAGTCCAAGAGACCCAGTACTTC. Translating gives CASSESAVQETQYF.

A word on this clone: Given a far larger clone just one base away, this is likely a sequencing read error. The DNA for the CDR3 is TGCAGCGTTGTCCGGGACCCTGCCCCCCAAGAGACCCAGTACTTC. Translation gives CSVVRDPAPQETQYF. The chain couples TRBV29-1 to TRBJ2-5; D tentatively fits TRBD1 or TRBD2 (5 bases each). The CDR3 totals 15 residues. V lost 4 bases and J 1 base, leaving 16 bases between the germline ends. Germline V CDR1 and CDR2: SQVTM, ANQGSEA. Variable domain in full (rest from reference TRBV29-1 and TRBJ2-5): SAVISQKPSRDICQRGTSLTIQCQVDSQVTMMFWYRQQPGQSLTLIATANQGSEATYESGFVIDKFPISRPNLTFSTLTVSNMSPEDSSIYLCSVVRDPAPQETQYFGPGTRLLVL.

This clone was picked up a small number of times. The chain links TRBV4-1 to TRBJ2-2; either TRBD1 or TRBD2 may supply D (5 bases each). CDR1 is MGHRA and CDR2 is YSYEKL in the germline V gene. The CDR3 spans 14 residues. V lost 7 bases to trimming and J lost 4 bases, with 13 bases between them. The CDR3 coding sequence is TGCGCCAGCACCCAGGGACCTGCCACCGGGGAGCTGTTTTTT. Translated, it gives CASTQGPATGELFF.

The chain carries TRBV27 and TRBJ2-1; 7 bases align to TRBD2. Per germline, CDR1 MNHEY and CDR2 SMNVEV (reference sequence). Germline trimming cut 8 bases from V and 6 bases from J; bases unmatched to any gene: 10. The CDR3 contains 14 residues. In DNA form, the CDR3 reads TGTGCCAGCTCGAGGGCGGGAGTCTCCAATGAGCAGTTCTTC. Protein: CASSRAGVSNEQFF.

The table lists this clone with a few counts. The CDR3 loop reads CSVDLQGAVETQYF. In DNA form, the CDR3 reads TGCAGCGTTGACCTACAGGGGGCGGTGGAGACCCAGTACTTC. This chain links TRBV29-1 with TRBJ2-5, with 9 bases fitting TRBD1. Germline CDR1 is SQVTM and CDR2 is ANQGSEA. CDR3 length: 14 residues. The V and J ends lost 3 bases and 5 bases, in that order; junction bases with no gene match: 7.

The chain employs TRBV7-9 and TRBJ1-2; D is unresolved. The CDR3 is made up of 11 amino acids. Trimming removed 1 base from V and 8 bases from J, with 5 bases in between. In germline, CDR1 is SEHNR, CDR2 FQNEAQ (reference sequence). CDR3 nucleotides: TGTGCCAGCAGCTTAGGAAGAGGCTACACCTTC. Its protein is CASSLGRGYTF.

The rearrangement joins TRBV5-1 to TRBJ2-1; 7 bases are shared with TRBD1. Germline loops: CDR1 SGHRS, CDR2 YFSETQ. Losses at the gene ends were 1 base for V and 6 bases for J; bases not matched to a gene: 4. The CDR3 extends over 14 amino acids. Written as DNA, the CDR3 is TGCGCCAGCAGCTTGAGGCCAGGGGGCAATGAGCAGTTCTTC. This gives the protein CASSLRPGGNEQFF.

This chain joins TRBV28 and TRBJ2-5; D is perhaps TRBD1 (6 bases). V was pared by 3 bases and J by 5 bases, with 10 bases between. The CDR3 is made up of 13 amino acids. The germline gives CDR1 MDHEN, CDR2 SYDVKM. CDR3 in amino acids: CASSFRDRETQYF. The CDR3 DNA reads TGTGCCAGCAGTTTTCGAGACAGGGAGACCCAGTACTTC.

The V gene is TRBV5-1, the J gene TRBJ1-5; tentative D call: TRBD1 (5 bases). Deletions cut 4 bases from V and 3 bases from J, with 11 bases between. CDR3 length: 14 amino acids. The V gene's germline CDR1 is SGHRS and CDR2 YFSETQ. The CDR3 DNA sequence: TGCGCCAGCAGCCAGGGAGGGGCCAATCAGCCCCAGCATTTT. Translation gives CASSQGGANQPQHF.

The table lists this clone with a few counts. The chain recombines TRBV18 with TRBJ2-3; unclear D gene. V was shortened by 7 bases and J by 2 bases, with 4 bases between the two germline ends. The CDR3 sequence is 11 residues long. Germline V lookup: CDR1 KGHSH, CDR2 LQKENI. CDR3 sequence reads: CASLLTDTQYF. The CDR3 bases are TGTGCCAGCTTACTCACAGATACGCAGTATTTT. Looking up the rest from reference TRBV18 and TRBJ2-3 gives the full variable domain: NAGVMQNPRHLVRRRGQEARLRCSPMKGHSHVYWYRQLPEEGLKFMVYLQKENIIDESGMPKERFSAEFPKEGPSILRIQQVVRGDSAAYFCASLLTDTQYFGPGTRLTVL.

This clone was found a few times. V is TRBV9 and J is TRBJ2-1; D is ambiguous. The CDR3 consists of 13 residues. V was shortened by 5 bases and J by 4 bases, with 10 bases between the two germline ends. Germline V gives CDR1 SGDLS, CDR2 YYNGEE. The CDR3 DNA reads as TGTGCCAGCAGTTTAAACAGATACAATGAGCAGTTCTTC. Its translation: CASSLNRYNEQFF.

V is TRBV4-1 and J is TRBJ2-3, with D hard to call. The ends were cut back, 4 bases at V and 5 bases at J, with 13 bases in the middle. CDR1 and CDR2 from the germline V gene are MGHRA and YSYEKL. This CDR3 spans 14 amino acids. CDR3 loop: CASSRLGERDTQYF. The CDR3 coding sequence is TGCGCCAGCAGCCGTCTCGGCGAAAGAGATACGCAGTATTTT.

The V and J genes are TRBV5-1 and TRBJ2-3; TRBD2 aligns across 8 bases. In germline, CDR1 is SGHRS, CDR2 YFSETQ. The CDR3 is 16 residues long. V gave up 0 bases and J gave up 4 bases; unmatched junction bases: 7. The DNA of the CDR3 is TGCGCCAGCAGCTTGGTTCCTAGCGGGCAAGCAGATACGCAGTATTTT. Translation: CASSLVPSGQADTQYF.

The chain links TRBV4-2 to TRBJ2-5; 8 bases match TRBD1. The CDR3 contains 17 residues. Germline values: CDR1 LGHNA, CDR2 YNFKEQ. Trimming cost V 2 bases and J 4 bases; bases outside gene matches: 12. CDR3 sequence reads: CASSQNAGTGTGETQYF. CDR3 sequence (DNA): TGTGCCAGCAGCCAAAATGCCGGGACAGGAACCGGAGAGACCCAGTACTTC.

This clone showed up just a few times. This chain links TRBV7-2 with TRBJ2-3; D remains unclear. Germline CDR1 is SGHTA and CDR2 is FQGNSA. The CDR3 runs 15 residues. Trimming pared 4 bases from V and 3 bases from J, leaving 14 bases between. The CDR3 protein is CASSYGPVATDTQYF. The CDR3 bases are TGTGCCAGCAGCTACGGTCCGGTGGCTACAGATACGCAGTATTTT.

The table lists this clone with a few counts. This chain joins TRBV5-6 and TRBJ2-7; TRBD1 is a possible D gene (6 bases). This CDR3 region has 16 residues. Deletions cut 1 base from V and 6 bases from J, with 20 bases between. Germline-derived CDR1 and CDR2 are SGHDT and YYEEEE. The CDR3 region has the DNA TGTGCCAGCAGCTTGAGGCACCGAGACAGGAGGTCCGAGCAGTACTTC. Its protein product is CASSLRHRDRRSEQYF.

In the case of this clone: In the same sample, other DNA sequences code for this CDR3. The chain has TRBV30 and TRBJ2-7, with D unclear. In germline, CDR1 is GTSNPN, CDR2 SVGIG (reference sequence). The CDR3 contains 15 residues. V was pared by 0 bases and J by 1 base, with 13 bases between. The CDR3 is CAWSVIGARSYEQYF. Written as DNA, the CDR3 is TGTGCCTGGAGTGTGATAGGAGCTAGGTCCTACGAGCAGTACTTC.

The sample holds a few counts of this clone. The chain has TRBV2 and TRBJ1-6; D is unclear. Trimming took off 8 bases at V and 7 bases at J, with 6 bases between the two ends. This CDR3 spans 11 amino acids. Looked up from germline, CDR1 is SNHLY and CDR2 is FYNNEI. CDR3 nucleotides: TGTGCCAGCGGTGGGAATTCACCCCTCCACTTT. Translating it yields CASGGNSPLHF.

There are a few counts of this clone. The CDR3, as DNA: TGTGCCAGCAGCGGAGAGCGGGGGGGCACAGATACGCAGTATTTT. It specifies CASSGERGGTDTQYF. The V and J genes are TRBV7-2 and TRBJ2-3; 9 positions match TRBD2. The J segment lost 1 base and the V segment lost 5 bases, leaving 4 bases of the junction unmatched. The germline V gene encodes CDR1 SGHTA and CDR2 FQGNSA. This CDR3 contains 15 residues.

A few counts support this clone. The chain joins TRBV5-5 to TRBJ2-5; 7 bases line up with TRBD2. The germline V gene encodes CDR1 SGHKS and CDR2 YYEKEE (reference sequence). V dropped 4 bases and J dropped 2; count of bases not matched to a gene: 5. This CDR3 contains 14 residues. This chain's CDR3 is CASSLGGLQETQYF. The CDR3 DNA is TGTGCCAGCAGCCTGGGGGGACTACAAGAGACCCAGTACTTC. The whole variable domain, filled in from reference TRBV5-5 and TRBJ2-5, reads DAGVTQSPTHLIKTRGQQVTLRCSPISGHKSVSWYQQVLGQGPQFIFQYYEKEERGRGNFPDRFSARQFPNYSSELNVNALLLGDSALYLCASSLGGLQETQYFGPGTRLLVL.

The CDR3 bases are TGCAGCGTTGGAATAGCCGAGCTCCAGTACTTC. Amino acids: CSVGIAELQYF. The rearrangement joins TRBV29-1 to TRBJ2-5; D unclear. The CDR3 consists of 11 residues. V shed 4 bases and J shed 10 bases, with 13 bases lying between them. CDR1 is SQVTM, CDR2 ANQGSEA, per germline.